This TCR beta chain was observed in a study of shared clonotypes between healthy human individuals. Across the study: Three plates each covered CD4 naive and memory; CD8 naive two, CD8 memory one.

Remarks on this clone: Antigen specificity is unknown.

This CDR3 is built from 13 residues. CDR1 and CDR2 from the germline V gene are SNHLY and FYNNEI. Trimming left V 9 bases short and J 9 bases short, with 18 bases between. Sorted subsets were amplified in replicate PCRs using around 220 ng DNA, tens of thousands of T cell genomes. Profiling relied on immunoSEQ multiplex PCR, and the TCRdb table lists in-frame clones only, not all of them. Among about 2.4 million clones, 90% to 95% were seen once, and the ten largest hold approximately 0.37%. The study, taken as a whole, reports: Non-shared clonotypes had lower generation probabilities than clonotypes shared by all four sorted-subset donors. Generally, naive subsets (rather than memory subsets) showed larger estimated richness.

The genes are TRBV2 and TRBJ1-5; no clear D. This TCR was recovered from a man aged 18 to 30 in good health. Some clones in this sample may be carry-over from other donors' samples. The sample consisted of naive CD4+ T cells from PBMCs. Indicated subset: CD45RA+ positively selected. CDR3 DNA: TGTGCCAGTGAGACGGAGCGTGATTCGCCCCAGCATTTT. This translates into CASETERDSPQHF.